These 22 T cell receptor beta chains were sequenced from one sample in a study of blood T cell repertoires in COVID-19. The protocol was immunoSEQ multiplex PCR, while the TCRdb copy is restricted to in-frame clones and leaves out a portion. The data hold roughly 150,000 clones, with 75% to 85% observed a single time. What was sequenced was peripheral blood. The receptors derive from a human donor in a cohort sampled during active COVID-19.

This clone showed up just a few times. This chain connects TRBV10-1 to TRBJ1-1; possibly TRBD1 for D (5 bases). The CDR3 runs to 13 residues. V lost 5 bases and J 5 bases, leaving 12 bases between the germline ends. The germline CDR1 and CDR2 sequences are WNHNN and SYGVQD (reference sequence). In DNA, the CDR3 is TGCGCCAGCAGTAGGTCAGGGCAGACTGAAGCTTTCTTT. This sequence encodes CASSRSGQTEAFF.

V usage is TRBV15 and J usage is TRBJ2-7, with TRBD2 matching 9 bases. Per germline, CDR1 LNHNV and CDR2 YYDKDF (reference sequence). J lost 4 bases, V lost 1 base, and 5 bases had no gene match. The CDR3 runs to 15 residues. The CDR3 bases are TGTGCCACCAGCAGAGGAGCGGGAGGTGGTTACGAGCAGTACTTC. Protein product: CATSRGAGGGYEQYF.

The rearrangement links TRBV27 to TRBJ2-5, with TRBD1 matching over 7 bases. Germline CDR1 and CDR2: MNHEY and SMNVEV (reference sequence). This CDR3 spans 11 amino acids. The V gene end was trimmed by 6 bases and the J gene end by 7 bases; junction bases not matched to a gene: 2. CDR3 region: CASRYRGTQYF. As DNA, the CDR3 is TGTGCCAGCAGGTACAGGGGGACCCAGTACTTC.

The chain joins TRBV6-5 to TRBJ1-2; D is possibly TRBD1 (6 bases). The CDR3 is made up of 14 amino acids. V gave up 2 bases and J gave up 4 bases, with 11 bases separating them. Germline V gives CDR1 MNHEY, CDR2 SVGAGI. The CDR3 reads CASSYHGQPYGYTF. The CDR3 DNA reads as TGTGCCAGCAGTTACCACGGACAGCCCTATGGCTACACCTTC.

The rearrangement joins TRBV10-1 to TRBJ2-6, with D possibly being TRBD1 (6 bases). V was pared by 3 bases and J by 0 bases, with 12 bases between. The CDR3 runs 17 residues. Germline CDR1 is WNHNN and CDR2 is SYGVQD (reference sequence). Here the CDR3 reads CASSDDRISSGANVLTF. The CDR3 DNA follows: TGCGCCAGCAGTGATGACAGGATAAGCTCTGGGGCCAACGTCCTGACTTTC.

This clone was observed a single time. The genes are TRBV6-5 and TRBJ1-4, with D maybe TRBD1 (5 bases). The germline V gene encodes CDR1 MNHEY and CDR2 SVGAGI. V was shortened by 6 bases and J by 11 bases, with 13 bases between the two germline ends. This CDR3 is 12 amino acids long. The CDR3 nucleotides are TGTGCCAGCAGAGACCCCCAGGGTAAACTGTTTTTT. Protein sequence: CASRDPQGKLFF.

This clone was seen at least ten times. V gene TRBV6-5 combines with J gene TRBJ1-1, with D possibly being TRBD1 (6 bases). This CDR3 is built from 14 residues. Trimming cost V 11 bases and J 5 bases, with 21 bases left between them. Germline assignment: CDR1 MNHEY and CDR2 SVGAGI. In DNA form, the CDR3 reads TGTGCCTCCTCGTCACAGGGTAAATCGACTGAAGCTTTCTTT. This gives the protein CASSSQGKSTEAFF.

V is TRBV19 and J is TRBJ2-5, with 7 bases aligning to TRBD2. Germline V CDR1 and CDR2: LNHDA, SQIVND (reference sequence). V trimming: 1 base; J trimming: 2 bases; junction bases outside the gene matches: 1. This CDR3 contains 14 residues. The CDR3, as DNA: TGTGCCAGTAGTATAGTGCGGGAGCAAGAGACCCAGTACTTC. Its translation: CASSIVREQETQYF.

V is TRBV7-8 and J is TRBJ1-1; D is possibly TRBD1 (5 bases). Germline V gene lookup returns CDR1 SGHVS and CDR2 FQNEAQ. The germline V and J ends were trimmed by 3 bases and 6 bases, with 14 bases remaining between them. The CDR3 contains 14 residues. The CDR3 DNA reads as TGTGCCAGCAGCTTGAGGACATCAACGGCTGAAGCTTTCTTT. It translates to CASSLRTSTAEAFF.

The chain recombines TRBV7-9 with TRBJ2-7, with TRBD1 identical over 8 bases. The CDR3 length is 16 residues. Per the germline V gene, CDR1 is SEHNR and CDR2 is FQNEAQ (reference sequence). V shed 4 bases, J shed 2 bases, and the junction held 10 bases outside the gene matches. This CDR3 is CASSSAWTGIPYEQYF. For the CDR3, the DNA is TGTGCCAGCAGCTCAGCTTGGACAGGGATCCCCTACGAGCAGTACTTC.

This clone was seen only a few times. V and J are TRBV7-2 and TRBJ2-2, with 9 bases fitting TRBD1. CDR3 length: 15 amino acids. J was trimmed by 6 bases and V by 5 bases; bases with no gene match: 7. Germline CDR1 is SGHTA and CDR2 is FQGNSA. The CDR3, as DNA: TGTGCCAGCAGCGAATACAGGGGGCTTGCCGGGGAGCTGTTTTTT. This gives the protein CASSEYRGLAGELFF.

This clone was recorded many times. The chain has TRBV7-2 and TRBJ1-2; the D is unclear. Trimming shortened V by 0 bases and J by 1 base, and 18 bases separated the two germline ends. CDR1 SGHTA and CDR2 FQGNSA come from the germline V gene. This CDR3 is built from 18 residues. DNA for the CDR3: TGTGCCAGCAGCTTAGCCTTCAGACGACTGACGCTTAACTATGGCTACACCTTC. Translated, it gives CASSLAFRRLTLNYGYTF.

J is TRBJ1-1 and V is TRBV12-3 or TRBV12-4; 9 bases agree with TRBD1. This CDR3 has 13 residues. Losses at the gene ends were 7 bases for V and 2 bases for J; bases not matched to a gene: 2. The CDR3: CASKGQGNTEAFF. Written as DNA, the CDR3 is TGTGCCAGCAAGGGACAGGGAAACACTGAAGCTTTCTTT.

The chain uses TRBV6-5 and TRBJ2-5; 8 nucleotides agree with TRBD1. Losses at the gene ends were 6 bases for V and 1 base for J; bases not matched to a gene: 4. From germline, CDR1 is MNHEY and CDR2 SVGAGI. CDR3 length: 14 amino acids. DNA of the CDR3: TGTGCCAGCAGCCGGGGACAGGCCCAAGAGACCCAGTACTTC. Residues: CASSRGQAQETQYF.

This clone was observed once. J is TRBJ1-4 and V is TRBV5-5; D might be TRBD1 (5 bases). The CDR3 loop spans 15 amino acids. Trimming took off 3 bases at V and 7 bases at J, with 16 bases between the two ends. Germline values: CDR1 SGHKS, CDR2 YYEKEE (reference sequence). CDR3 nucleotide sequence: TGTGCCAGCAGCTCAACGGCAGGGCAACGTGAAAAACTGTTTTTT. It yields the protein CASSSTAGQREKLFF. Combining the CDR3 with reference TRBV5-5 and TRBJ1-4 gives the whole variable domain DAGVTQSPTHLIKTRGQQVTLRCSPISGHKSVSWYQQVLGQGPQFIFQYYEKEERGRGNFPDRFSARQFPNYSSELNVNALLLGDSALYLCASSSTAGQREKLFFGSGTQLSVL.

This rearrangement joins TRBV25-1 to TRBJ2-1; 11 nucleotides match TRBD2. After removal of 6 bases from V and 3 bases from J, the junction contained 4 bases not matched to a gene. The length of the CDR3 is 15 residues. Per germline, CDR1 MGHDK and CDR2 SYGVNS. The CDR3 sequence: CASSGTSGIYNEQFF. CDR3 nucleotides: TGTGCCAGCAGCGGGACTAGCGGAATCTACAATGAGCAGTTCTTC.

V gene TRBV2 combines with J gene TRBJ2-7; no reliable D call. Germline CDR1 reads SNHLY; CDR2 reads FYNNEI. V gave up 3 bases and J gave up 3 bases, with 12 bases separating them. This CDR3 spans 14 amino acids. The CDR3 region has the DNA TGTGCCAGCAGTGACCAGTCGGGTAGCTACGAGCAGTACTTC. Translated: CASSDQSGSYEQYF.

The chain uses TRBV7-2 and TRBJ2-7; weak D call: TRBD2 (5 bases). Germline lookup yields CDR1 SGHTA and CDR2 FQGNSA. The CDR3 spans 14 residues. Between the trimmed V and J ends, which lost 3 bases and 4 bases, there was a span of 13 bases. CDR3 DNA sequence: TGTGCCAGCAGCTTGAGCAGCGGCAGATACGAGCAGTACTTC. Its protein product is CASSLSSGRYEQYF.

This sequence joins TRBV7-9 and TRBJ2-3; 7 bases are a match to TRBD2. The CDR3 runs to 16 residues. Germline values: CDR1 SEHNR, CDR2 FQNEAQ (reference sequence). V lost 5 bases and J lost 3; bases outside the gene matches: 11. CDR3: CASSPYRDYRTDTQYF. The CDR3 DNA follows: TGTGCCAGCAGCCCTTACCGGGACTACAGGACAGATACGCAGTATTTT. The entire variable domain, with the rest obtained from reference TRBV7-9 and TRBJ2-3, is as follows: DTGVSQNPRHKITKRGQNVTFRCDPISEHNRLYWYRQTLGQGPEFLTYFQNEAQLEKSRLLSDRFSAERPKGSFSTLEIQRTEQGDSAMYLCASSPYRDYRTDTQYFGPGTRLTVL.

This clone has just one count. CDR3 coding DNA: TGCGCCAGCCGACTCGGGACTAGCGGGCGCAATGAGCAGTTCTTC. Translated, it gives CASRLGTSGRNEQFF. The V gene is TRBV10-2, the J gene TRBJ2-1; the match to TRBD2 covers 12 bases. CDR1 and CDR2 from the germline V gene are WSHSY and SAAADI. Losses at the gene ends were 8 bases for V and 6 bases for J; bases not matched to a gene: 8. This CDR3 has 15 residues.

The chain employs TRBV13 and TRBJ2-2; TRBD1 matches 7 bases. The V and J ends lost 5 bases and 4 bases, in that order; junction bases with no gene match: 10. Germline CDR1 reads PRHDT; CDR2 reads FYEKMQ (reference sequence). The CDR3 totals 16 residues. DNA for the CDR3: TGTGCCAGCAGCCCCCGACAGGGACGAGGCACCGGGGAGCTGTTTTTT. It specifies CASSPRQGRGTGELFF.

This clone showed up just a few times. The chain recombines TRBV11-2 with TRBJ1-2, with D maybe TRBD1 (6 bases). The CDR3 sequence is 15 residues long. Germline values: CDR1 SGHAT, CDR2 FQNNGV. Trimming stripped 5 bases from V and 2 bases from J, with 15 bases between. The CDR3 is CASSRDRTANYGYTF. The CDR3 DNA sequence: TGTGCCAGCAGCCGTGACCGGACAGCAAACTATGGCTACACCTTC.